Listed here are 9 T cell receptor beta chains from one sample, sequenced in a study of T cell changes during pregnancy in multiple sclerosis. Repertoires were generated with immunoSEQ multiplex PCR, while TCRdb's copy carries only in-frame clones and drops some. The sample consists of fewer than 85,000 clones, 89% of them appearing once. The sample in question was peripheral blood, obtained before pregnancy. These receptors were collected from a female donor with multiple sclerosis, enrolled in a pregnancy study.

The chain recombines TRBV13 with TRBJ2-3, with 7 bases identical to TRBD2. The J segment lost 4 bases and the V segment lost 3 bases, leaving 10 bases of the junction unmatched. Germline V gene data show CDR1 as PRHDT and CDR2 as FYEKMQ (reference sequence). The CDR3 extends over 16 amino acids. The CDR3 loop reads CASSFPPGGEADTQYF. The CDR3 nucleotides are TGTGCCAGCAGCTTCCCGCCGGGGGGAGAGGCAGATACGCAGTATTTT.

The V gene is TRBV7-2, the J gene TRBJ1-1; no clear D gene. V was cut by 5 bases and J by 0 bases, with 10 bases left in between. Germline assignment: CDR1 SGHTA and CDR2 FQGNSA. The CDR3 totals 14 residues. CDR3 residues: CASSPHAMNTEAFF. CDR3 bases: TGTGCCAGCAGCCCGCACGCTATGAACACTGAAGCTTTCTTT.

The chain has TRBV15 and TRBJ2-2, with no clear D. Germline loops: CDR1 LNHNV, CDR2 YYDKDF (reference sequence). Trimming cost V 1 base and J 5 bases, with 5 bases left between them. CDR3 length: 13 amino acids. CDR3 amino acids: CATSRARTGELFF. The CDR3 DNA is TGTGCCACCAGCAGAGCTAGGACCGGGGAGCTGTTTTTT.

The CDR3: CASSRPGTGAYNEQFF. The CDR3 DNA sequence: TGTGCCAGCAGCCGGCCCGGGACAGGGGCCTACAATGAGCAGTTCTTC. The J gene is TRBJ2-1, the V gene TRBV27; 10 bases are a match to TRBD1. Germline trimming cut 6 bases from V and 2 bases from J; bases unmatched to any gene: 7. The CDR3 covers 16 residues. Germline V gene lookup returns CDR1 MNHEY and CDR2 SMNVEV (reference sequence).

The gene calls are TRBV7-2 and TRBJ2-3; maybe TRBD2 (5 bases). The CDR3 is 14 amino acids. Germline V gene sequence: CDR1 SGHTA, CDR2 FQGNSA. V gave up 2 bases and J gave up 2 bases, with 8 bases separating them. This CDR3 is CASSLTRDTDTQYF. CDR3 nucleotide sequence: TGTGCCAGCAGCTTAACCCGGGACACAGATACGCAGTATTTT.

The rearrangement links TRBV2 to TRBJ2-5, with 7 bases aligning to TRBD1. Germline loops: CDR1 SNHLY, CDR2 FYNNEI. After removal of 5 bases from V and 0 bases from J, the junction contained 3 bases not matched to a gene. CDR3 length: 14 residues. CDR3 coding DNA: TGTGCCAGCAGTTGGGACAGACACCAAGAGACCCAGTACTTC. This codes for CASSWDRHQETQYF.

The chain employs TRBV7-6 and TRBJ2-7, with D perhaps matching TRBD1 (5 bases). The CDR3 runs to 15 residues. Trimming stripped 1 base from V and 4 bases from J, with 14 bases between. The V gene's germline CDR1 is SGHVS and CDR2 FNYEAQ. The CDR3 DNA sequence: TGTGCCAGCAGCTTAGAGGCCTTACGACAGTACGAGCAGTACTTC. Translating gives CASSLEALRQYEQYF.

This sequence joins TRBV5-1 and TRBJ1-6, with D perhaps TRBD1 (6 bases). This CDR3 has 16 residues. V shed 0 bases and J shed 7 bases, with 14 bases lying between them. Per the germline V gene, CDR1 is SGHRS and CDR2 is YFSETQ. CDR3 sequence reads: CASSLVWGPPNSPLHF. The CDR3 DNA sequence: TGCGCCAGCAGCTTGGTATGGGGGCCTCCCAATTCACCCCTCCACTTT. Supplemented by reference TRBV5-1 and TRBJ1-6, the full variable domain reads KAGVTQTPRYLIKTRGQQVTLSCSPISGHRSVSWYQQTPGQGLQFLFEYFSETQRNKGNFPGRFSGRQFSNSRSEMNVSTLELGDSALYLCASSLVWGPPNSPLHFGNGTRLTVT.

The chain links TRBV27 to TRBJ1-1; 7 nucleotides agree with TRBD1. This CDR3 is built from 16 residues. Trimming took 2 bases from V and 1 from J; bases not matched to a gene: 7. Germline-derived CDR1 and CDR2 are MNHEY and SMNVEV (reference sequence). The CDR3 DNA follows: TGTGCCAGCAGTTTAGTGCGGACAGGCTCGAACACTGAAGCTTTCTTT. This gives the protein CASSLVRTGSNTEAFF.